What follows are 11 T cell receptor beta chains derived from one specimen sequenced in a study of T cell responses to AZD1222 COVID-19 vaccine. Clones were sequenced by immunoSEQ multiplex PCR, and TCRdb holds only the in-frame ones, with some missing. The table lists roughly 150,000 clones, 87% of them singletons. Sequenced material: peripheral blood, taken 28 days after the second AZD1222 dose. The source is an adult who received the AZD1222 COVID-19 vaccine.

The J gene is TRBJ2-7, the V gene TRBV27; 9 bases line up with TRBD1. Trimming removed 5 bases from V and 4 bases from J; junction bases left unmatched: 18. The CDR3 has 18 residues. Germline CDR1 MNHEY, CDR2 SMNVEV (reference sequence). The CDR3 DNA reads as TGTGCCAGCAGTCTACAGGGGGCGCGGTGGGCAATTGGGTACGAGCAGTACTTC. Its translation: CASSLQGARWAIGYEQYF.

V and J are TRBV4-3 and TRBJ1-1; D call uncertain. Germline V lookup: CDR1 LGHNA, CDR2 YSLEER. The CDR3 is 15 residues long. Trimming stripped 8 bases from V and 1 base from J, with 17 bases between. The CDR3, as DNA: TGCGCCAGCCGCACGGGAAGGGCAACGAACACTGAAGCTTTCTTT. Residues: CASRTGRATNTEAFF.

The rearrangement uses TRBV11-1 and TRBJ2-7, with 7 positions matching TRBD1. The CDR3 loop spans 14 amino acids. Trimming removed 4 bases from V and 3 bases from J; junction bases left unmatched: 6. Germline loops: CDR1 SGHAT, CDR2 FQDESV (reference sequence). In DNA form, the CDR3 reads TGTGCCAGCAGCTCCGGGACAGCTATCTACGAGCAGTACTTC. It codes for CASSSGTAIYEQYF.

V usage is TRBV19 and J usage is TRBJ1-2; 11 nucleotides agree with TRBD1. Per the germline V gene, CDR1 is LNHDA and CDR2 is SQIVND (reference sequence). This CDR3 is 15 amino acids long. The V gene end was trimmed by 4 bases and the J gene end by 2 bases; junction bases not matched to a gene: 3. DNA for the CDR3: TGTGCCAGTAGTACCCGGGACAGGGGGAACTATGGCTACACCTTC. Amino acids: CASSTRDRGNYGYTF.

This chain uses TRBV6-5 with TRBJ1-1; TRBD1 matches 10 bases. The CDR3 contains 14 residues. Germline trimming cut 9 bases from V and 4 bases from J; bases unmatched to any gene: 8. The germline V gene encodes CDR1 MNHEY and CDR2 SVGAGI. The CDR3 DNA is TGTGCCAGTAGGACAGGGGGATTGGGCACTGAAGCTTTCTTT. Translating gives CASRTGGLGTEAFF.

The V and J genes are TRBV3-1 (or the pseudogene TRBV3-2) and TRBJ2-7; D gene uncertain. The CDR3 loop spans 12 amino acids. Germline assignment: CDR1 LGHDT and CDR2 YNNKEL (reference sequence). V lost 1 base, J lost 9 bases, and 10 bases lay in between. The DNA of the CDR3 is TGTGCCAGCAGCCAAGTCGAGGAGTTGCAGTACTTC. It codes for CASSQVEELQYF.

The rearrangement links TRBV5-6 to TRBJ1-6; D not resolved. The germline V and J ends were trimmed by 2 bases and 0 bases, with 12 bases remaining between them. There are 17 residues in the CDR3. In germline, CDR1 is SGHDT, CDR2 YYEEEE. DNA of the CDR3: TGTGCCAGCAGCTTACAAAGGTCGAGCTCCTATAATTCACCCCTCCACTTT. Encoded protein: CASSLQRSSSYNSPLHF.

J is TRBJ2-1 and V is TRBV10-1; TRBD2 aligns across 11 bases. Germline CDR1 reads WNHNN; CDR2 reads SYGVQD (reference sequence). J was trimmed by 9 bases and V by 4 bases; bases with no gene match: 11. The CDR3 covers 16 residues. The CDR3 nucleotides read TGCGCCAGCAGTGCGGGCCTAGCGGGGGGACCGGGTGAGCAGTTCTTC. It yields the protein CASSAGLAGGPGEQFF.

The chain couples TRBV13 to TRBJ2-7, with 7 nucleotides matching TRBD2. The V segment lost 6 bases and the J segment 1 base; nucleotides outside the gene matches: 9. There are 15 residues in the CDR3. The germline CDR1 and CDR2 sequences are PRHDT and FYEKMQ (reference sequence). CDR3 in amino acids: CASSYPSGSSYEQYF. CDR3 nucleotide sequence: TGTGCCAGCAGTTATCCTAGCGGTTCTTCCTACGAGCAGTACTTC.

The genes are TRBV27 and TRBJ2-3; 11 bases are shared with TRBD1. The CDR3 has 18 amino acids. The germline V gene has CDR1 MNHEY and CDR2 SMNVEV (reference sequence). With 2 bases clipped from V and 4 bases from J, the junction kept 11 bases outside the gene matches. DNA for the CDR3: TGTGCCAGCAGTTTACGACCCCAGGGGACAGGGGGTCCAGATACGCAGTATTTT. Its protein is CASSLRPQGTGGPDTQYF.

This clone was found once. The chain employs TRBV21-1 and TRBJ1-2. TRBV21-1 counts as a pseudogene. There are 17 residues in the CDR3. The DNA of the CDR3 is TGTGCCAGCGGACGAGGGGGGACTAAGTTACACCTCTATGGCTACACCTTC. Translated, it gives CASGRGGTKLHLYGYTF.